The 23 T cell receptor beta chains below were found in one sample sequenced in a study of blood T cell repertoires in COVID-19. Repertoires were generated with immunoSEQ multiplex PCR, while TCRdb's copy carries only in-frame clones and drops some. The repertoire has some 490,000 clones, approximately 83% of them found once; the top ten carry approximately 3.2%. Sequencing was done on a sample of peripheral blood. These receptors originate from a human donor in a cohort sampled during active COVID-19.

The J gene is TRBJ2-7, the V gene TRBV28; TRBD2 is a possible D gene (6 bases). This CDR3 spans 17 amino acids. The V end lost 1 base, the J end lost 4 bases, and 20 bases lay between the germline ends. The germline V gene has CDR1 MDHEN and CDR2 SYDVKM. CDR3 loop: CASSLSPGRDFQYEQYF. In nucleotides, the CDR3 is TGTGCCAGCAGTTTATCCCCCGGCCGGGACTTCCAGTACGAGCAGTACTTC.

The chain has TRBV4-1 and TRBJ2-1; TRBD2 matches at 9 bases. Germline V gene data show CDR1 as MGHRA and CDR2 as YSYEKL. The ends lost 1 base at V and 7 bases at J; junction bases unmatched: 5. The CDR3 has 15 residues. The CDR3 is CASSQVSGSRNEQFF. The CDR3 region has the DNA TGCGCCAGCAGCCAAGTTAGCGGGAGTCGGAATGAGCAGTTCTTC.

V gene TRBV27 combines with J gene TRBJ1-1; D is undetermined. Germline V gene lookup returns CDR1 MNHEY and CDR2 SMNVEV (reference sequence). The CDR3 consists of 15 residues. The V end lost 6 bases, the J end lost 4 bases, and 18 bases lay between the germline ends. The CDR3 loop reads CASRRISGEGTEAFF. The CDR3 coding sequence is TGTGCCAGCAGGCGTATCAGCGGCGAGGGCACTGAAGCTTTCTTT.

The chain employs TRBV9 and TRBJ2-1; 10 nucleotides align to TRBD2. The V gene end was trimmed by 4 bases and the J gene end by 9 bases; junction bases not matched to a gene: 16. The V gene's germline CDR1 is SGDLS and CDR2 YYNGEE. The CDR3 contains 17 residues. This CDR3 reads CASSSLPSGSIRAEQFF. In DNA form, the CDR3 reads TGTGCCAGCAGCTCCCTTCCTAGCGGGAGCATTAGGGCTGAGCAGTTCTTC.

The gene calls are TRBV28 and TRBJ2-5, with D possibly being TRBD2 (6 bases). V lost 7 bases, J lost 2 bases, and 20 bases lay in between. Germline CDR1 and CDR2: MDHEN and SYDVKM. This CDR3 is 16 amino acids long. CDR3 DNA sequence: TGTGCCAGCACCTCTTATTGGAGGGTAGGACAAGAGACCCAGTACTTC. Its translation is CASTSYWRVGQETQYF.

Comments on this clone: This sample also contains other DNA sequences that code for the same CDR3. This chain uses TRBV2 with TRBJ2-1; 12 bases are shared with TRBD2. CDR3 size: 14 residues. The J segment lost 7 bases and the V segment lost 4 bases, leaving 2 bases of the junction unmatched. CDR1 and CDR2 from the germline V gene are SNHLY and FYNNEI. CDR3 sequence: CASSGLAGVNEQFF. CDR3 DNA: TGTGCCAGCAGTGGACTAGCGGGAGTTAATGAGCAGTTCTTC. The variable domain in full, completed from reference TRBV2 and TRBJ2-1, reads EPEVTQTPSHQVTQMGQEVILRCVPISNHLYFYWYRQILGQKVEFLVSFYNNEISEKSEIFDDQFSVERPDGSNFTLKIRSTKLEDSAMYFCASSGLAGVNEQFFGPGTRLTVL.

The chain joins TRBV6-6 to TRBJ2-1, with D perhaps matching TRBD2 (5 bases). V was pared by 2 bases and J by 0 bases, with 8 bases between. The CDR3 covers 15 residues. The V gene's germline CDR1 is MNHNY and CDR2 SVGAGI (reference sequence). Here the CDR3 reads CASSYIASSYNEQFF. CDR3 coding DNA: TGTGCCAGCAGTTACATAGCGAGCTCCTACAATGAGCAGTTCTTC.

The chain couples TRBV6-5 to TRBJ2-7; D uncertain. V shed 2 bases and J shed 6 bases, with 8 bases lying between them. The CDR3 consists of 12 residues. CDR1 is MNHEY and CDR2 is SVGAGI in the germline V gene. CDR3 DNA sequence: TGTGCCAGCAGTTACGGTCAGTCCGAGCAGTACTTC. Its protein is CASSYGQSEQYF.

The V and J genes are TRBV9 and TRBJ2-5; 8 bases line up with TRBD2. Germline CDR1 SGDLS, CDR2 YYNGEE. The CDR3 consists of 19 residues. Germline trimming cut 0 bases from V and 4 bases from J; bases unmatched to any gene: 17. CDR3 loop: CASSVAASISGRRGETQYF. The CDR3 nucleotides read TGTGCCAGCAGCGTAGCTGCCTCCATCAGCGGGAGAAGGGGAGAGACCCAGTACTTC.

The chain recombines TRBV19 with TRBJ2-7; TRBD1 is a possible D gene (6 bases). Per the germline V gene, CDR1 is LNHDA and CDR2 is SQIVND (reference sequence). CDR3 size: 12 residues. Trimming left V 8 bases short and J 3 bases short, with 11 bases between. CDR3 sequence: CASLQGIYEQYF. The CDR3 nucleotides read TGTGCCAGTCTACAGGGAATCTACGAGCAGTACTTC.

This chain joins TRBV7-3 and TRBJ2-5, with 8 nucleotides matching TRBD1. The germline V gene has CDR1 SGHTA and CDR2 FQGTGA. The trim removed 6 bases at V and 4 bases at J, leaving 4 bases unmatched. The CDR3 runs 13 residues. The CDR3 reads CASSQGAGETQYF. CDR3 nucleotides: TGTGCCAGCAGTCAGGGGGCAGGAGAGACCCAGTACTTC.

The genes are TRBV24-1 and TRBJ2-1, with 9 positions matching TRBD1. CDR1 is KGHDR, CDR2 SFDVKD, per germline. With 4 bases clipped from V and 6 bases from J, the junction kept 12 bases outside the gene matches. CDR3 length: 17 residues. CDR3 amino acids: CATSEGGQGNGANEQFF. In DNA, the CDR3 is TGTGCCACCAGTGAAGGAGGACAGGGGAATGGGGCCAATGAGCAGTTCTTC.

This clone was observed a few times. V is TRBV7-9 and J is TRBJ1-4; maybe TRBD1 (5 bases). This CDR3 comprises 15 residues. Germline V gene lookup returns CDR1 SEHNR and CDR2 FQNEAQ (reference sequence). Trimming shortened V by 0 bases and J by 8 bases, and 13 bases separated the two germline ends. The CDR3 DNA reads TGTGCCAGCAGCTTAGCGCACGGACAACCAGAAAAACTGTTTTTT. Its translation is CASSLAHGQPEKLFF.

J is TRBJ2-2 and V is TRBV7-2, with 13 positions matching TRBD2. Germline-derived CDR1 and CDR2 are SGHTA and FQGNSA. This CDR3 is built from 16 residues. The V and J ends lost 6 bases and 10 bases, in that order; junction bases with no gene match: 11. The CDR3 spells CASSQGGTSGTKELFF. DNA for the CDR3: TGTGCCAGCAGTCAGGGGGGGACTAGCGGGACCAAGGAGCTGTTTTTT.

As to this clone: Within the sample, other DNA sequences also encode this same CDR3. CDR3 protein: CASSPGLAYNEQFF. Here the CDR3 DNA reads TGTGCCAGCAGCCCGGGACTGGCCTACAATGAGCAGTTCTTC. The chain uses TRBV6-2 or TRBV6-3 and TRBJ2-1; weak D call: TRBD2 (6 bases). Per germline, CDR1 MNHEY and CDR2 SVGEGT. The V end lost 6 bases, the J end lost 2 bases, and 11 bases lay between the germline ends. The CDR3 has 14 amino acids.

The chain carries TRBV28 and TRBJ2-5, with TRBD2 matching over 7 bases. The germline gives CDR1 MDHEN, CDR2 SYDVKM. V was pared by 6 bases and J by 2 bases, with 6 bases of the junction left unmatched. The CDR3 spans 14 residues. The CDR3 nucleotides read TGTGCCAGCAGCCGGGCGGGGGTGCAAGAGACCCAGTACTTC. Residues: CASSRAGVQETQYF.

The J gene is TRBJ2-1, the V gene TRBV19; the match to TRBD2 covers 7 bases. The CDR3 is 19 amino acids. CDR1 and CDR2 (germline): LNHDA, SQIVND (reference sequence). V was clipped by 1 base and J by 4 bases; unmatched bases: 16. CDR3 in amino acids: CASSIVLGGGVEGYNEQFF. The DNA for the CDR3 is TGTGCCAGTAGTATAGTCCTCGGGGGAGGGGTAGAGGGGTACAATGAGCAGTTCTTC. The full variable domain, with the rest looked up from reference TRBV19 and TRBJ2-1, is DGGITQSPKYLFRKEGQNVTLSCEQNLNHDAMYWYRQDPGQGLRLIYYSQIVNDFQKGDIAEGYSVSREKKESFPLTVTSAQKNPTAFYLCASSIVLGGGVEGYNEQFFGPGTRLTVL.

This clone appeared once. The chain combines TRBV28 with TRBJ1-1; 12 nucleotides align to TRBD1. This CDR3 region has 18 residues. The germline V gene has CDR1 MDHEN and CDR2 SYDVKM. After removal of 2 bases from V and 1 base from J, the junction contained 8 bases not matched to a gene. The CDR3 bases are TGTGCCAGCAGTTTACTAGGGACAGGGGGCGCCGGGAACACTGAAGCTTTCTTT. It translates to CASSLLGTGGAGNTEAFF.

The chain carries TRBV19 and TRBJ1-1, with TRBD1 matching 10 bases. This CDR3 spans 15 amino acids. V lost 1 base and J lost 4; bases outside the gene matches: 3. Per germline, CDR1 LNHDA and CDR2 SQIVND (reference sequence). Here the CDR3 reads CASSIGWTGGTEAFF. The CDR3 region has the DNA TGTGCCAGTAGTATAGGCTGGACAGGGGGCACTGAAGCTTTCTTT.

V is TRBV27 and J is TRBJ2-4; 7 bases agree with TRBD1. Germline CDR1 MNHEY, CDR2 SMNVEV (reference sequence). Trimming cost V 3 bases and J 0 bases; bases outside gene matches: 2. The CDR3 sequence is 15 residues long. This CDR3 is CASSFSGGAKNIQYF. The CDR3 DNA sequence: TGTGCCAGCAGTTTCTCAGGGGGAGCCAAAAACATTCAGTACTTC.

A note on this clone: This same CDR3 is encoded by further DNA sequences in the sample. V usage is TRBV7-3 and J usage is TRBJ2-7, with 9 nucleotides matching TRBD2. The CDR3 is 14 residues long. V lost 0 bases, J lost 3 bases, and 0 bases stayed unmatched. Germline V gives CDR1 SGHTA, CDR2 FQGTGA. Here the CDR3 DNA reads TGTGCCAGCAGCTTAACTAGCGGGAGCTACGAGCAGTACTTC. Translating gives CASSLTSGSYEQYF.

The chain carries TRBV5-1 and TRBJ1-5; 8 bases map to TRBD1. Germline V gene lookup returns CDR1 SGHRS and CDR2 YFSETQ. Unmatched junction bases numbered 6, after V lost 4 bases and J lost 0 bases. CDR3 length equals 16 residues. CDR3: CASSPRGRDSNQPQHF. DNA of the CDR3: TGCGCCAGCAGCCCCAGGGGGCGGGATAGCAATCAGCCCCAGCATTTT.

The rearrangement links TRBV14 to TRBJ1-6, with 9 bases matching TRBD1. This CDR3 is built from 14 residues. The junction had 5 bases not matched to a gene; V was cut back by 0 bases and J by 14 bases. The germline CDR1 and CDR2 sequences are SGHDN and FVKESK. As DNA, the CDR3 is TGTGCCAGCAGCCAAGAAGCTCGGACAGGGGCCCTCCACTTT. It codes for CASSQEARTGALHF.